This T cell receptor (beta chain) was identified in a study of blood T cells in healthy people across ages. Primed by a sample-barcoded 5' primer and a J-beta primer mix, a second PCR proceeded for 7 to 11 cycles. Each cDNA molecule, via a template-switch adaptor with 12 random nucleotides, was tagged. TCRdb reprocessed the 5' RACE reads with MiXCR, giving one entry per CDR3 protein. Among fewer than 2,000,000 distinct CDR3 sequences listed, around 36% were seen once. Those donating, healthy Caucasian individuals from Russia, were aged roughly 6 to 90. The CDR3 runs 15 residues. CDR1 and CDR2 from the germline V gene are DFQATT and SNEGSKA (reference sequence). Overall study findings and caveats: No conclusive comparison of naive versus antigen-experienced cells was possible with unsorted PBMCs.

With respect to this clonotype: Its antigen remains unknown.

Sequencing used blood. This rearrangement joins TRBV20-1 to TRBJ1-6, with 8 bases lining up with TRBD1. The receptor was isolated from a woman in her twenties or thirties in good health. The CDR3 protein is CSMSVMRTGSSPLHF. In DNA form, the CDR3 reads TGCAGCATGAGCGTAATGCGGACAGGGTCTTCACCCCTCCACTTT.